The 27 T cell receptor beta chains listed next were all sequenced from one sample in a study of blood T cell repertoires in COVID-19. The assay was immunoSEQ multiplex PCR, and TCRdb's table has in-frame clones only and misses some. The sample has over 100,000 clones; 75% to 90% are singletons. Sequencing was carried out using peripheral blood. The source of these receptors is a man over 45 with acute or convalescent COVID-19.

The chain combines TRBV11-2 with TRBJ1-5; 7 positions match TRBD1. The ends lost 1 base at V and 4 bases at J; junction bases unmatched: 1. The CDR3 is 14 amino acids. The V gene's germline CDR1 is SGHAT and CDR2 FQNNGV. CDR3 in DNA: TGTGCCAGCAGCTTAGGACAGGGAAATCAGCCCCAGCATTTT. Residues: CASSLGQGNQPQHF.

The CDR3, as DNA: TGTGCCAGCAAGCTAGCGGGAGCCACAGATACGCAGTATTTT. Its protein product is CASKLAGATDTQYF. This chain connects TRBV6-5 to TRBJ2-3; 10 positions agree with TRBD2. The ends lost 7 bases at V and 2 bases at J; junction bases unmatched: 3. CDR1 is MNHEY and CDR2 is SVGAGI in the germline V gene. This CDR3 contains 14 residues.

The chain joins TRBV4-2 to TRBJ1-2; 12 bases line up with TRBD1. J was trimmed by 6 bases and V by 1 base; bases with no gene match: 6. In germline, CDR1 is LGHNA, CDR2 YNFKEQ. The CDR3 contains 16 residues. CDR3 coding DNA: TGTGCCAGCAGCCAAGTCGGGACAGGGGGCGCAGATGGCTACACCTTC. As protein: CASSQVGTGGADGYTF.

About this clone itself: Other nucleotide sequences in the sample specify the same CDR3. The rearrangement links TRBV2 to TRBJ1-4; D is ambiguous. The V gene lost 8 bases and the J gene lost 5 bases, with 12 bases spanning the gap. The CDR3 spans 13 residues. Germline CDR1 and CDR2: SNHLY and FYNNEI. The CDR3 bases are TGTGCCAGCCGGCGCGGGCTCAATGAAAAACTGTTTTTT. This gives the protein CASRRGLNEKLFF.

The chain recombines TRBV6-1 with TRBJ1-1; D remains ambiguous. CDR1 MNHNS and CDR2 SASEGT come from the germline V gene. Between the trimmed V and J ends, which lost 1 base and 0 bases, there was a span of 6 bases. The CDR3 sequence is 14 residues long. The CDR3 spells CASSEGGVNTEAFF. The CDR3, as DNA: TGTGCCAGCAGTGAAGGAGGCGTGAACACTGAAGCTTTCTTT.

The chain combines TRBV19 with TRBJ2-4; no clear D gene. The CDR3 extends over 13 amino acids. V was shortened by 7 bases and J by 0 bases, with 7 bases between the two germline ends. Germline CDR1 LNHDA, CDR2 SQIVND (reference sequence). The DNA for the CDR3 is TGTGCCAGTATTGGGCTAGCCAAAAACATTCAGTACTTC. Protein: CASIGLAKNIQYF.

The chain carries TRBV5-1 and TRBJ2-2, with TRBD2 as a possible D gene (5 bases). The germline V gene encodes CDR1 SGHRS and CDR2 YFSETQ. The V gene lost 4 bases and the J gene lost 1 base, with 8 bases spanning the gap. The CDR3 is made up of 14 amino acids. The CDR3 DNA sequence: TGCGCCAGCAGCAGCCGGGGGAACACCGGGGAGCTGTTTTTT. The encoded protein is CASSSRGNTGELFF. Based on the CDR3 plus reference TRBV5-1 and TRBJ2-2, the full variable domain is KAGVTQTPRYLIKTRGQQVTLSCSPISGHRSVSWYQQTPGQGLQFLFEYFSETQRNKGNFPGRFSGRQFSNSRSEMNVSTLELGDSALYLCASSSRGNTGELFFGEGSRLTVL.

The chain recombines TRBV27 with TRBJ2-7, with TRBD1 matching over 8 bases. J lost 5 bases, V lost 3 bases, and 9 bases had no gene match. Looked up from germline, CDR1 is MNHEY and CDR2 is SMNVEV (reference sequence). The CDR3 runs to 15 residues. The CDR3 spells CASSFVRTGRNEQYF. Here the CDR3 DNA reads TGTGCCAGCAGTTTCGTTAGGACAGGGCGCAACGAGCAGTACTTC.

The rearrangement links TRBV28 to TRBJ2-1; D uncertain. CDR3 length equals 16 residues. Trimming stripped 4 bases from V and 7 bases from J, with 20 bases between. CDR1 is MDHEN, CDR2 SYDVKM, per germline. The CDR3 protein is CASSSPYETPENEQFF. Here the CDR3 DNA reads TGTGCCAGCAGTTCCCCCTATGAAACCCCCGAAAATGAGCAGTTCTTC.

The chain recombines TRBV28 with TRBJ1-5; 7 bases line up with TRBD1. Looked up from germline, CDR1 is MDHEN and CDR2 is SYDVKM. Trimming took 7 bases from V and 2 from J; bases not matched to a gene: 5. The CDR3 runs to 14 residues. CDR3 coding DNA: TGTGCCAGCACCCGGACAGGTCGCAATCAGCCCCAGCATTTT. It codes for CASTRTGRNQPQHF.

The chain couples TRBV19 to TRBJ1-1, with 8 bases lining up with TRBD1. This CDR3 region has 12 residues. The germline V gene encodes CDR1 LNHDA and CDR2 SQIVND (reference sequence). Unmatched junction bases numbered 6, after V lost 4 bases and J lost 11 bases. In nucleotides, the CDR3 is TGTGCCAGTAGTACTCGAACAGGGGGTGCTTTCTTT. It codes for CASSTRTGGAFF.

This chain joins TRBV18 and TRBJ1-6, with D possibly TRBD1 on 6 matching bases. The V gene lost 3 bases and the J gene lost 4 bases, with 13 bases spanning the gap. Germline assignment: CDR1 KGHSH and CDR2 LQKENI. CDR3 length: 16 amino acids. This chain's CDR3 is CASSPMRGAYNSPLHF. In DNA form, the CDR3 reads TGTGCCAGCTCACCTATGCGGGGGGCATATAATTCACCCCTCCACTTT.

The rearrangement joins TRBV11-2 to TRBJ1-3; the D gene is possibly TRBD1 (6 bases). This CDR3 comprises 13 residues. The germline gives CDR1 SGHAT, CDR2 FQNNGV. V was trimmed by 10 bases and J by 0 bases, leaving 10 bases between them. CDR3 in amino acids: CATRGDSGNTIYF. The CDR3 nucleotides are TGTGCCACCAGGGGAGACTCTGGAAACACCATATATTTT.

The chain uses TRBV30 and TRBJ2-2; the match to TRBD2 covers 9 bases. The germline V gene has CDR1 GTSNPN and CDR2 SVGIG (reference sequence). The trim removed 8 bases at V and 1 base at J, leaving 5 bases unmatched. The CDR3 runs to 14 residues. The CDR3 here is CAGRLAVNTGELFF. The CDR3 DNA is TGTGCCGGCCGACTAGCGGTGAACACCGGGGAGCTGTTTTTT.

The gene calls are TRBV18 and TRBJ2-7; D is possibly TRBD2 (5 bases). The CDR3 covers 15 residues. Germline CDR1 KGHSH, CDR2 LQKENI. Trimming shortened V by 6 bases and J by 3 bases, and 18 bases separated the two germline ends. The DNA of the CDR3 is TGTGCCAGCTCGCGGAACCGGGAAGGCGTCTACGAGCAGTACTTC. Protein sequence: CASSRNREGVYEQYF.

This clone has only a few counts. This rearrangement joins TRBV14 to TRBJ2-5; TRBD2 aligns across 8 bases. This CDR3 comprises 17 residues. The V gene's germline CDR1 is SGHDN and CDR2 FVKESK. V lost 4 bases and J lost 5; bases outside the gene matches: 15. The CDR3 nucleotides are TGTGCCAGCAGCCCAGGGTGGGTAGCGGGGCGCCGGGAGACCCAGTACTTC. Protein sequence: CASSPGWVAGRRETQYF.

This chain links TRBV12-5 with TRBJ2-1; the D gene is possibly TRBD1 (6 bases). V was shortened by 0 bases and J by 2 bases, with 11 bases between the two germline ends. This CDR3 has 16 residues. Germline assignment: CDR1 LGHNT and CDR2 FRNRAP. CDR3 in amino acids: CASGLVQGRPYNEQFF. CDR3 nucleotide sequence: TGTGCTAGTGGTTTGGTACAGGGCAGGCCCTACAATGAGCAGTTCTTC.

The chain uses TRBV5-1 and TRBJ2-1; 9 bases map to TRBD2. V was pared by 3 bases and J by 6 bases, with 7 bases of the junction left unmatched. CDR3 size: 15 residues. Germline CDR1 SGHRS, CDR2 YFSETQ. CDR3 loop: CASSSGTSKSNEQFF. CDR3 nucleotides: TGCGCCAGCAGCTCGGGGACTAGCAAGAGCAATGAGCAGTTCTTC.

The sample holds one count of this clone. The rearrangement joins TRBV6-5 to TRBJ1-4, with TRBD1 identical over 9 bases. After removal of 6 bases from V and 3 bases from J, the junction contained 5 bases not matched to a gene. The CDR3 length is 15 residues. Germline V gives CDR1 MNHEY, CDR2 SVGAGI. The CDR3 loop is CASRLTGGPNEKLFF. CDR3 nucleotides: TGTGCCAGCAGACTTACAGGGGGCCCTAATGAAAAACTGTTTTTT.

This clone showed up just once. This chain connects TRBV6-5 to TRBJ1-5; 9 bases align to TRBD1. With V trimmed by 6 bases and J by 6 bases, 9 bases remained unmatched. Germline V gives CDR1 MNHEY, CDR2 SVGAGI. The CDR3 consists of 15 residues. The CDR3 DNA follows: TGTGCCAGCAGCTGGGGACAGGGAGGAGGTCAGCCCCAGCATTTT. It codes for CASSWGQGGGQPQHF.

The genes are TRBV10-3 and TRBJ1-5; D gene ambiguous. V shed 6 bases and J shed 0 bases, with 9 bases lying between them. Germline-derived CDR1 and CDR2 are ENHRY and SYGVKD. The CDR3 contains 14 residues. CDR3 amino acids: CAISNSDSNQPQHF. The CDR3 region has the DNA TGTGCCATCAGCAACAGTGATAGCAATCAGCCCCAGCATTTT.

This clone was counted between two and nine times. V usage is TRBV6-5 and J usage is TRBJ2-3, with TRBD1 as a possible D gene (6 bases). V lost 10 bases to trimming and J lost 4 bases, with 9 bases between them. The CDR3 consists of 11 residues. The germline V gene has CDR1 MNHEY and CDR2 SVGAGI. The CDR3 region has the DNA TGTGCCACTGCAGGGGCAGATACGCAGTATTTT. It codes for CATAGADTQYF.

The V gene is TRBV6-2 or TRBV6-3, the J gene TRBJ2-7, with 7 nucleotides matching TRBD1. V lost 4 bases to trimming and J lost 7 bases; unmatched junction nucleotides: 7. The CDR3 sequence is 13 residues long. Germline loops: CDR1 MNHEY, CDR2 SVGEGT. For the CDR3, the DNA is TGTGCCAGCAGTTCAGAACAGGGGTTTGAGCAGTACTTC. It is translated as CASSSEQGFEQYF.

V gene TRBV27 combines with J gene TRBJ1-6, with no clear D. The length of the CDR3 is 14 residues. From germline, CDR1 is MNHEY and CDR2 SMNVEV (reference sequence). V was clipped by 3 bases and J by 0 bases, with 3 bases between them. This CDR3 is CASSFGSYNSPLHF. CDR3 DNA: TGTGCCAGCAGTTTCGGCTCCTATAATTCACCCCTCCACTTT.

The chain recombines TRBV5-5 with TRBJ2-7; 7 positions match TRBD1. Germline trimming cut 5 bases from V and 2 bases from J; bases unmatched to any gene: 10. CDR1 is SGHKS and CDR2 is YYEKEE in the germline V gene (reference sequence). The CDR3 runs 15 residues. CDR3 residues: CASSPTDRVTYEQYF. The CDR3 DNA is TGTGCCAGCAGTCCAACAGACAGGGTAACCTACGAGCAGTACTTC.

There are a few counts of this clone. Within the sample, other DNA sequences also encode this same CDR3. The CDR3, as DNA: TGCGCCAGCAGCCTTCTCCCCGGGGCGGGGGGGAATGAGCAGTTCTTC. It codes for CASSLLPGAGGNEQFF. The gene calls are TRBV5-1 and TRBJ2-1, with TRBD2 identical over 9 bases. The CDR3 consists of 16 residues. CDR1 and CDR2 (germline): SGHRS, YFSETQ. With V trimmed by 4 bases and J by 7 bases, 12 bases remained unmatched.

This chain connects TRBV18 to TRBJ2-5, with a weak D call TRBD1 (6 bases). This CDR3 is 18 amino acids long. CDR1 is KGHSH and CDR2 is LQKENI in the germline V gene. The V end lost 1 base, the J end lost 0 bases, and 18 bases lay between the germline ends. The CDR3 bases are TGTGCCAGCTCACCACTGCCCCCTAGGGGGAGTAACCAAGAGACCCAGTACTTC. The encoded protein is CASSPLPPRGSNQETQYF.